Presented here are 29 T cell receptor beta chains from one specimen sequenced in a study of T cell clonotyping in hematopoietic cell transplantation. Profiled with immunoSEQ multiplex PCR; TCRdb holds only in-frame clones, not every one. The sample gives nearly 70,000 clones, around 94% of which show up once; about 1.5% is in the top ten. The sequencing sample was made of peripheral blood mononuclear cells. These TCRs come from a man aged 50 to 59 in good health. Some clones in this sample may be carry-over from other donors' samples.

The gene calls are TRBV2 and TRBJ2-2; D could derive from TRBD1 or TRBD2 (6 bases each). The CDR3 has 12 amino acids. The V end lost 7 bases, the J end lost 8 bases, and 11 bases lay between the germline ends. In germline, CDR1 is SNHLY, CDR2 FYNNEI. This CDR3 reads CASKGGRGELFF. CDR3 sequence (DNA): TGTGCCAGCAAGGGGGGTAGGGGGGAGCTGTTTTTT.

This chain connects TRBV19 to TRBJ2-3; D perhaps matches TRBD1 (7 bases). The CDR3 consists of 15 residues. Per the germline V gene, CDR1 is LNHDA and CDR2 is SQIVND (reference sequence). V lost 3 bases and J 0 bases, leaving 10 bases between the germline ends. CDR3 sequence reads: CASSMTGTSTDTQYF. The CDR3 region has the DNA TGTGCCAGTAGTATGACAGGGACTAGCACAGATACGCAGTATTTT.

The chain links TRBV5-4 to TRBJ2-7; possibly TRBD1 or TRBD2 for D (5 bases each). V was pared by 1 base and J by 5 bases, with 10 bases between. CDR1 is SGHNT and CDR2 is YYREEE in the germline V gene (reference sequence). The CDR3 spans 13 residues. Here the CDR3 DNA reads TGTGCCAGCAGCTTGAGAGGGGCGAACGAGCAGTACTTC. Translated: CASSLRGANEQYF.

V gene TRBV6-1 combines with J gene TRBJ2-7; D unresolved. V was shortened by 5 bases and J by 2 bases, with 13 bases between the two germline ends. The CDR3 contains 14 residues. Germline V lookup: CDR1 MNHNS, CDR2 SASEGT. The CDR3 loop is CASSPNTRAYEQYF. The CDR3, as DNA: TGTGCCAGCAGTCCTAATACCAGAGCCTACGAGCAGTACTTC.

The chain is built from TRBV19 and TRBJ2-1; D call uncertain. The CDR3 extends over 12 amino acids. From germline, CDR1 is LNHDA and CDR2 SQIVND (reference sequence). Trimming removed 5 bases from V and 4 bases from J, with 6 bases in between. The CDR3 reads CASSFGYNEQFF. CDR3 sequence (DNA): TGTGCCAGTAGTTTTGGATACAATGAGCAGTTCTTC. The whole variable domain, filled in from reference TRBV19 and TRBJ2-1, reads DGGITQSPKYLFRKEGQNVTLSCEQNLNHDAMYWYRQDPGQGLRLIYYSQIVNDFQKGDIAEGYSVSREKKESFPLTVTSAQKNPTAFYLCASSFGYNEQFFGPGTRLTVL.

CDR3 loop: CAWSGLAGETQYF. The CDR3 DNA sequence: TGTGCCTGGAGTGGACTAGCGGGAGAGACCCAGTACTTC. The chain employs TRBV30 and TRBJ2-5; 10 positions match TRBD2. J was trimmed by 4 bases and V by 1 base; bases with no gene match: 0. Germline V lookup: CDR1 GTSNPN, CDR2 SVGIG (reference sequence). The CDR3 contains 13 residues.

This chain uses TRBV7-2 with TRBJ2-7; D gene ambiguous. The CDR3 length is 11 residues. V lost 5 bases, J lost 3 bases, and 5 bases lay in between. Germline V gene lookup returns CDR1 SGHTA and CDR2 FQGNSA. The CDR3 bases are TGTGCCAGCAGCACTAACTACGAGCAGTACTTC. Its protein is CASSTNYEQYF. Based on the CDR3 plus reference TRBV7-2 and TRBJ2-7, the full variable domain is GAGVSQSPSNKVTEKGKDVELRCDPISGHTALYWYRQSLGQGLEFLIYFQGNSAPDKSGLPSDRFSAERTGGSVSTLTIQRTQQEDSAVYLCASSTNYEQYFGPGTRLTVT.

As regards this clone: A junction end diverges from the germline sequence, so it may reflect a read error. This CDR3 reads CSGTSGTGVSVF. The DNA for the CDR3 is TGCAGCGGGACTAGCGGGACTGGGGTTTCGGTCTTC. The chain employs TRBV29-1 and TRBJ2-1, with 12 positions matching TRBD2. The CDR3 consists of 12 residues. CDR1 SQVTM and CDR2 ANQGSEA come from the germline V gene.

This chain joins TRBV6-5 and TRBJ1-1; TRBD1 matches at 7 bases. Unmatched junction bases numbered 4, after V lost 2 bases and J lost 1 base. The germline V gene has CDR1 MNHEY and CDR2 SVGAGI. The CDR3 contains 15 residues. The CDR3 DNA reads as TGTGCCAGCAGTTACACACGGGACAGGAACACTGAAGCTTTCTTT. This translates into CASSYTRDRNTEAFF.

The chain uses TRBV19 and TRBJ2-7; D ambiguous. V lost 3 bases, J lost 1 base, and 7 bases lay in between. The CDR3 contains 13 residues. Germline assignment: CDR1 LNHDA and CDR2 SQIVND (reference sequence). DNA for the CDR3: TGTGCCAGTAGTATCCAGATTTCCTACGAGCAGTACTTC. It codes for CASSIQISYEQYF. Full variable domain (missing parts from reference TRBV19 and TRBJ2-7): DGGITQSPKYLFRKEGQNVTLSCEQNLNHDAMYWYRQDPGQGLRLIYYSQIVNDFQKGDIAEGYSVSREKKESFPLTVTSAQKNPTAFYLCASSIQISYEQYFGPGTRLTVT.

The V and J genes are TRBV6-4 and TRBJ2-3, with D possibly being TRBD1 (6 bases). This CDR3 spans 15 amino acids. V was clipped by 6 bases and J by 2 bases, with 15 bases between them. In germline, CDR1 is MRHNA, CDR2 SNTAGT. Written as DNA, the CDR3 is TGTGCCAGCAGCACACAGGGAGCCCCCACAGATACGCAGTATTTT. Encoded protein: CASSTQGAPTDTQYF.

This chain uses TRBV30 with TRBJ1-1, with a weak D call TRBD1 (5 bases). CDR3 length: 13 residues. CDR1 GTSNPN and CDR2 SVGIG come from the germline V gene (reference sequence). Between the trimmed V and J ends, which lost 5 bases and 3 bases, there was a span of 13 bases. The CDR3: CAWSNLGDTEAFF. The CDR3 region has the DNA TGTGCCTGGTCCAATCTAGGGGACACTGAAGCTTTCTTT.

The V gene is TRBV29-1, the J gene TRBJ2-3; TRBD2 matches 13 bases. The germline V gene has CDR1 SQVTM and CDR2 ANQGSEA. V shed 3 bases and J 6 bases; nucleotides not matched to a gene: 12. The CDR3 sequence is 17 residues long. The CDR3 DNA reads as TGCAGCGTTGATTCCTACTTACTAGCGGGAGGGCCCGATACGCAGTATTTT. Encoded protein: CSVDSYLLAGGPDTQYF.

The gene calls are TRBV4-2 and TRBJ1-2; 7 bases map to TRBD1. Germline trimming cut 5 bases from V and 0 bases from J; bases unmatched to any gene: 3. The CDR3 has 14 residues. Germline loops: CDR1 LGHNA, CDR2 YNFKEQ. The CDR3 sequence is CASSGQESNYGYTF. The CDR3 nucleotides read TGTGCCAGCAGCGGACAGGAGTCTAACTATGGCTACACCTTC.

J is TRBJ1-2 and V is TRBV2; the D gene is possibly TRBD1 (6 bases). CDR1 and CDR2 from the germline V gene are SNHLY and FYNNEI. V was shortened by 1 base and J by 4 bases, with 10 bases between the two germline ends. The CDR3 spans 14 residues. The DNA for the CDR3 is TGTGCCAGCAGTGAAGATAGGACAGTCTATGGCTACACCTTC. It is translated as CASSEDRTVYGYTF.

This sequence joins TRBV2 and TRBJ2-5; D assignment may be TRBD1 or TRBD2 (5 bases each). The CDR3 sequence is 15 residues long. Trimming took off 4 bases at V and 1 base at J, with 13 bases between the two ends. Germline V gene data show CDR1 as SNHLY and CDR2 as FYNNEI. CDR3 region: CASSAWVGTQETQYF. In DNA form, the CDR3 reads TGTGCCAGCAGTGCGTGGGTAGGGACCCAAGAGACCCAGTACTTC.

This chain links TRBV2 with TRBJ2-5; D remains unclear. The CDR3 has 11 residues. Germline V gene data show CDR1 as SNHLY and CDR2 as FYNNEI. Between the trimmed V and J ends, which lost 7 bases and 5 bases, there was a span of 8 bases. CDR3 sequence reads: CASTIRETQYF. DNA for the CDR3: TGTGCCAGCACTATCAGGGAGACCCAGTACTTC.

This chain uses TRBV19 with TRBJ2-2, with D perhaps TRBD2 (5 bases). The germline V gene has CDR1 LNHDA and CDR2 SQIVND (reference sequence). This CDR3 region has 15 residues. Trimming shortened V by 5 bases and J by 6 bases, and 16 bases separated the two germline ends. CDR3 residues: CASSWVVFGAGELFF. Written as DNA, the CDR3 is TGTGCCAGTAGTTGGGTGGTATTCGGGGCCGGGGAGCTGTTTTTT. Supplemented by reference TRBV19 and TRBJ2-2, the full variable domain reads DGGITQSPKYLFRKEGQNVTLSCEQNLNHDAMYWYRQDPGQGLRLIYYSQIVNDFQKGDIAEGYSVSREKKESFPLTVTSAQKNPTAFYLCASSWVVFGAGELFFGEGSRLTVL.

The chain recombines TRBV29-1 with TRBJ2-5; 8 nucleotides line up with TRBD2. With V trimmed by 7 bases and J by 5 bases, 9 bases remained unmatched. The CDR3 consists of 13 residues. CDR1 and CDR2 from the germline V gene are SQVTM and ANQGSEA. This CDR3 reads CSADLRGGETQYF. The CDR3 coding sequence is TGCAGCGCTGACTTACGGGGGGGGGAGACCCAGTACTTC.

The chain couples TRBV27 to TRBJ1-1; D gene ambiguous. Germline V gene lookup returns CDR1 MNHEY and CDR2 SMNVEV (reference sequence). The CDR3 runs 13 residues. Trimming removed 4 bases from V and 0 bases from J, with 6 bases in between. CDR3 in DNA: TGTGCCAGCAGTTATACGGTGAACACTGAAGCTTTCTTT. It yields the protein CASSYTVNTEAFF.

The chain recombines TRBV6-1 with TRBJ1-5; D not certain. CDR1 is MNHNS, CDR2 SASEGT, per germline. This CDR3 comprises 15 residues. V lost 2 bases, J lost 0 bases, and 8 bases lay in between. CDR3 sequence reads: CASSESQFSNQPQHF. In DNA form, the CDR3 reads TGTGCCAGCAGTGAAAGCCAGTTTAGCAATCAGCCCCAGCATTTT.

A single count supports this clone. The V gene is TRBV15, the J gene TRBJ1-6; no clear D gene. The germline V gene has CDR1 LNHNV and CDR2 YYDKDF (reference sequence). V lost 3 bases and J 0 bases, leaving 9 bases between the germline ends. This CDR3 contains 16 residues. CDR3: CATSSDIVSYNSPLHF. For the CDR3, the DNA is TGTGCCACCAGCAGCGATATCGTCTCCTATAATTCACCCCTCCACTTT.

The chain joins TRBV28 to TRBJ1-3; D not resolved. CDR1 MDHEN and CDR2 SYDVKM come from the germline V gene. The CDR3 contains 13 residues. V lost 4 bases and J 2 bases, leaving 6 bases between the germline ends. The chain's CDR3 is CASSSMPGNTIYF. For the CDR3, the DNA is TGTGCCAGCAGTTCAATGCCTGGAAACACCATATATTTT.

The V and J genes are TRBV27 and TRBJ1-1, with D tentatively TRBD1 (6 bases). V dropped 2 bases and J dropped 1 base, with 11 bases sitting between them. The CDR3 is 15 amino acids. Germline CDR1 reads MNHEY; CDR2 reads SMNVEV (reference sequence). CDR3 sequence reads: CASSLGARGNTEAFF. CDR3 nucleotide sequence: TGTGCCAGCAGTTTAGGTGCCAGGGGGAACACTGAAGCTTTCTTT.

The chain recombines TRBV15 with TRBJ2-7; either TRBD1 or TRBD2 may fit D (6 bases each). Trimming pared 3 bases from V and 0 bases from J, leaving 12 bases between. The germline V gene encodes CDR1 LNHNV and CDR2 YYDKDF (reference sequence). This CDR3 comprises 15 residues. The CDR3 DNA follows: TGTGCCACCAGCAGGGGCGGGACAAGCTCCTACGAGCAGTACTTC. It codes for CATSRGGTSSYEQYF. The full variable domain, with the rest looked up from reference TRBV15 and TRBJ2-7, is DAMVIQNPRYQVTQFGKPVTLSCSQTLNHNVMYWYQQKSSQAPKLLFHYYDKDFNNEADTPDNFQSRRPNTSFCFLDIRSPGLGDTAMYLCATSRGGTSSYEQYFGPGTRLTVT.

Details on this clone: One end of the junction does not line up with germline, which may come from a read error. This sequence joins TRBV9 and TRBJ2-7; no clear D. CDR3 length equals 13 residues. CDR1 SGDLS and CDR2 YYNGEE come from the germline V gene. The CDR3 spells CASSVSGDALVHF. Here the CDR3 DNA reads TGTGCCAGCAGCGTATCTGGTGACGCCCTCGTTCACTTC.

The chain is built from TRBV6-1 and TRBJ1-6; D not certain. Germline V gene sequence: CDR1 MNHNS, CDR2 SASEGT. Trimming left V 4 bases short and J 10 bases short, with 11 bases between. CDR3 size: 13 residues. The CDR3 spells CASSASQGSPLHF. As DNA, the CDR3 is TGTGCCAGCAGTGCCTCCCAAGGATCACCCCTCCACTTT.

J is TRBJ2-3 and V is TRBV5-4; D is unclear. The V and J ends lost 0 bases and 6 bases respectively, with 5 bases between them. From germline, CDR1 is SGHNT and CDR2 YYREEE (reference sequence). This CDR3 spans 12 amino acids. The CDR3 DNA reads TGTGCCAGCAGCTTGGACTCTGATACGCAGTATTTT. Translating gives CASSLDSDTQYF.

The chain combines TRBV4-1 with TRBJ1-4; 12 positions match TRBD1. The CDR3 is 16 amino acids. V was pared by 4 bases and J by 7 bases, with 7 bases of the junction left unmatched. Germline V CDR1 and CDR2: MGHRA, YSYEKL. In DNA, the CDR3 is TGCGCCAGCAGCCCGGGACAGGGGGCGCGAGGTGAAAAACTGTTTTTT. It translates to CASSPGQGARGEKLFF.